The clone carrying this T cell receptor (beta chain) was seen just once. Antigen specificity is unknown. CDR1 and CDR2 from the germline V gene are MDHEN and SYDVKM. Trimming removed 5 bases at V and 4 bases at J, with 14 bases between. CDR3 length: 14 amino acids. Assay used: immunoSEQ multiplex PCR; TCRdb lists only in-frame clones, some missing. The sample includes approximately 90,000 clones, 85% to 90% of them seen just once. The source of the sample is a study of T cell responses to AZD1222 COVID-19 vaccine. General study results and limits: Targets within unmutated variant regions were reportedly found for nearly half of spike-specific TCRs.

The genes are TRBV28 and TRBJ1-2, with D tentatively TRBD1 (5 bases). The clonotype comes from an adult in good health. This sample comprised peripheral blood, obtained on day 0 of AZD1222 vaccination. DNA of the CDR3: TGTGCCAGCAGTCCGCAGACTGGGGGCTATGGCTACACCTTC. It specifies CASSPQTGGYGYTF.